The sequence of this T cell receptor (beta chain) was determined in a study of blood T cell repertoires in COVID-19. For the study at large: Whether acute or convalescent, the COVID-19 samples came from the United States, Italy and Spain. The cDNA or gDNA used as material had been derived from T cells, B-cell-depleted T cells, or PBMCs.

Authors' data handling: Scientists estimated how many nucleated cells there were by amplifying reference gene primers. Using immunoSEQ multiplex PCR, the repertoire was profiled, and TCRdb retains in-frame clones only, with some absent. D and trimming were read from the DNA, whereas the V and J calls and clone size are those reported in that table. Of tens of thousands of clones in the sample, under 90% were seen once. The sequence came from an elderly woman with active or convalescent COVID-19. Sequenced input: peripheral blood.

The CDR3 protein is CASSPKGQSSGNTIYF. Written as DNA, the CDR3 is TGTGCCAGCTCACCAAAAGGACAGAGCTCTGGAAACACCATATATTTT. The V gene is TRBV18, the J gene TRBJ1-3; TRBD1 is a possible D gene (6 bases). Per germline, CDR1 KGHSH and CDR2 LQKENI. The CDR3 contains 16 residues. Deletions cut 2 bases from V and 0 bases from J, with 11 bases between. Combining the CDR3 with reference TRBV18 and TRBJ1-3 gives the whole variable domain NAGVMQNPRHLVRRRGQEARLRCSPMKGHSHVYWYRQLPEEGLKFMVYLQKENIIDESGMPKERFSAEFPKEGPSILRIQQVVRGDSAAYFCASSPKGQSSGNTIYFGEGSWLTVV.